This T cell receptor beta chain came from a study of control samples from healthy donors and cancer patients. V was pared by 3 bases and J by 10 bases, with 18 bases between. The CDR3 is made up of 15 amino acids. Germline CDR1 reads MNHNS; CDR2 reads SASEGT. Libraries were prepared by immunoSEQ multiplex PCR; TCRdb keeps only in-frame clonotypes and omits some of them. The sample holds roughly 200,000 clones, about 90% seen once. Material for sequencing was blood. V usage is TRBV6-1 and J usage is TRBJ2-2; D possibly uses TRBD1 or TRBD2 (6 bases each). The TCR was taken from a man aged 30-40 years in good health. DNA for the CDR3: TGTGCCAGCAGTGAGGGAAGAGGGGGGTTAGAGGAGCTGTTTTTT. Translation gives CASSEGRGGLEELFF.